These T cell receptor beta chains were read from a single sample in a study of Ad26.COV2.S vaccination and SARS-CoV-2 variants. Method: immunoSEQ multiplex PCR; TCRdb's copy keeps in-frame clones and lacks some. This table has roughly 300,000 clones, 86% appearing once. The source material was peripheral blood, sampled in a trial of Ad26.COV2.S vaccine versus placebo. The source is a person between 18 and 65 years old who received the Ad26.COV2.S COVID-19 vaccine or a placebo. Each CDR3 is given with its conserved first and last residue. D genes are given only for firm matches. The listing skips clone size in some rows; elsewhere it reads once, few, many or a size class.

TRBJ2-3 . TRBV5-1 . CASSNGGPSTDTQYF TGCGCCAGCAGCAACGGAGGCCCTAGCACAGATACGCAGTATTTT
TRBJ1-2 . TRBV5-8 . CASSLDGGYTF TGTGCCAGCAGCTTGGACGGGGGCTACACCTTC
TRBJ2-5 . TRBV4-1 . CASSQAEQGPQYF TGCGCCAGCAGCCAAGCCGAACAGGGACCCCAGTACTTC
TRBJ2-7 once TRBV27 . CASGTNTHEQYF TGTGCCAGCGGGACAAATACCCACGAGCAGTACTTC
TRBJ1-1 . TRBV28 . CASRSPPTGSTEAFF TGTGCCAGCAGATCCCCTCCGACGGGGAGCACTGAAGCTTTCTTT
TRBJ2-1 . TRBV28 TRBD2 CASRAGGYNEQFF TGTGCCAGCAGAGCGGGAGGGTACAATGAGCAGTTCTTC
TRBJ1-2 . TRBV5-6 . CASSLGGGGYGYTF TGTGCCAGCAGCTTGGGTGGGGGCGGCTATGGCTACACCTTC
TRBJ2-3 once TRBV24-1 TRBD2 CATSDFARTGVAGGSTDTQYF TGTGCCACCAGTGATTTCGCCCGGACAGGGGTAGCGGGAGGGAGCACAGATACGCAGTATTTT
TRBJ2-7 . TRBV5-4 TRBD1 CASSTGDRRSYEQYF TGTGCCAGCAGCACGGGGGACAGGCGCTCCTACGAGCAGTACTTC
TRBJ2-1 . TRBV11-2 . CAAGEAGLYNEQFF TGTGCCGCAGGTGAGGCAGGGTTATACAATGAGCAGTTCTTC
TRBJ1-5 . TRBV19 . CASSEGQPQHF TGTGCCAGTAGCGAAGGTCAGCCCCAGCATTTT
TRBJ2-2 . TRBV9 . CASSVVQDTGELFF TGTGCCAGCAGCGTAGTACAAGATACCGGGGAGCTGTTTTTT
TRBJ2-7 . TRBV7-9 . CASSPPSGPSSYEQYF TGTGCCAGCAGCCCCCCCTCAGGGCCCAGCTCCTACGAGCAGTACTTC
TRBJ1-4 once TRBV6-6 TRBD1 CASSFGQGDEKLFF TGTGCCAGCAGTTTCGGACAGGGAGATGAAAAACTGTTTTTT
TRBJ2-7 once TRBV11-2 . CASSLDPIYEQYF TGTGCCAGCAGCTTAGACCCTATCTACGAGCAGTACTTC
TRBJ2-3 . TRBV5-4 TRBD2 CASSLGTSGNIDTQYF TGTGCCAGCAGCTTGGGTACTAGCGGGAACATAGATACGCAGTATTTT
TRBJ2-1 once TRBV12-3/TRBV12-4 . CATSSRGRNEQFF TGTGCCACCTCCTCTCGAGGGAGGAATGAGCAGTTCTTC
TRBJ1-4 . TRBV7-2 . CASSLVRREKLFF TGTGCCAGCAGCTTAGTAAGAAGGGAAAAACTGTTTTTT
TRBJ2-3 . TRBV5-1 . CASSLLGFSTDTQYF TGCGCCAGCAGCTTGTTAGGCTTTTCCACAGATACGCAGTATTTT
TRBJ2-2 . TRBV5-4 . CASSLFSGATGELFF TGTGCCAGCAGCTTGTTTAGCGGAGCCACCGGGGAGCTGTTTTTT
TRBJ2-3 . TRBV3-1/TRBV3-2 . CASSPSVDTQYF TGTGCCAGCAGCCCGAGCGTAGATACGCAGTATTTT
TRBJ2-6 . TRBV20-1 . CSASEPPGANVLTF TGCAGTGCTAGTGAACCCCCTGGGGCCAACGTCCTGACTTTC
TRBJ2-1 . TRBV24-1 . CATSDLWRIEQFF TGTGCCACCAGTGATTTGTGGCGGATTGAGCAGTTCTTC
TRBJ1-3 few TRBV6-1 . CASSELGQGDTIYF TGTGCCAGCAGTGAACTTGGCCAGGGAGACACCATATATTTT
TRBJ1-4 . TRBV30 . CAWSPIGQSNEKLFF TGTGCCTGGAGTCCTATCGGGCAGAGTAATGAAAAACTGTTTTTT
TRBJ1-1 . TRBV5-1 . CASSPPRMNTEAFF TGCGCCAGCAGCCCCCCCCGAATGAACACTGAAGCTTTCTTT
TRBJ1-5 once TRBV7-9 . CASSFFADTSNQPQHF TGTGCCAGCAGCTTCTTCGCGGACACTTCCAATCAGCCCCAGCATTTT
TRBJ1-3 . TRBV28 . CASSLDPILSGNTIYF TGTGCCAGCAGTTTAGATCCAATACTCTCTGGAAACACCATATATTTT
TRBJ1-6 . TRBV6-5 . CASSYGPDSYNSPLHF TGTGCCAGCAGTTACGGTCCTGACAGTTATAATTCACCCCTCCACTTT
TRBJ2-7 once TRBV20-1 . CSVRATYEQYF TGCAGTGTAAGGGCAACTTACGAGCAGTACTTC
TRBJ2-1 . TRBV5-4 TRBD1 CASSLAGQGAGEQFF TGTGCCAGCAGCTTGGCGGGACAGGGGGCCGGTGAGCAGTTCTTC
TRBJ1-5 once TRBV24-1 . CATSPRSNQPQHF TGTGCCACCAGTCCGAGGAGCAATCAGCCCCAGCATTTT
TRBJ2-7 . TRBV28 . CASRGAWYEQYF TGTGCCAGCAGGGGGGCGTGGTACGAGCAGTACTTC
TRBJ1-1 . TRBV6-5 . CASSYRSMTEAFF TGTGCCAGCAGTTACCGATCGATGACTGAAGCTTTCTTT
TRBJ1-1 . TRBV7-8 . CASSLLAGNTEAFF TGTGCCAGCAGCTTATTAGCAGGGAACACTGAAGCTTTCTTT
TRBJ1-4 . TRBV5-1 TRBD1 CASKGQGSSGEKLFF TGCGCCAGCAAGGGACAGGGGTCATCGGGGGAAAAACTGTTTTTT
TRBJ1-6 . TRBV27 TRBD1 CASSRDRGNSPLHF TGTGCCAGCAGCCGGGACAGGGGGAACTCACCCCTCCACTTT
TRBJ2-1 . TRBV10-2 . CASSESPLEGARGNEQFF TGCGCCAGCAGTGAGTCCCCTCTTGAGGGGGCGCGGGGCAATGAGCAGTTCTTC
TRBJ2-3 . TRBV9 . CASSVTEPEVGYF TGTGCCAGCAGCGTAACTGAGCCCGAAGTGGGTTATTTT
TRBJ2-5 few TRBV19 . CASSIEAQRGGETQYF TGTGCCAGTAGTATAGAAGCCCAGAGGGGTGGAGAGACCCAGTACTTC
TRBJ2-7 . TRBV18 TRBD1 CASSQRDSYEQYF TGTGCCAGCTCGCAGAGGGACAGCTACGAGCAGTACTTC
TRBJ2-1 . TRBV9 TRBD2 CASSLVSGVSSYNEQFF TGTGCCAGCAGCCTCGTTAGCGGGGTTAGCTCCTACAATGAGCAGTTCTTC
TRBJ1-3 . TRBV7-2 . CASSPRQKTSGNTIYF TGTGCCAGCAGCCCACGACAGAAAACCTCTGGAAACACCATATATTTT
TRBJ2-5 . TRBV19 . CASSPGRNQETQYF TGTGCCAGTAGTCCCGGACGTAACCAAGAGACCCAGTACTTC
TRBJ2-7 . TRBV14 TRBD2 CASSQELAPYEQYF TGTGCCAGCAGCCAAGAACTAGCGCCTTACGAGCAGTACTTC
TRBJ1-1 few TRBV28 . CASTPFKHTEAFF TGTGCCAGCACCCCCTTTAAGCACACTGAAGCTTTCTTT
TRBJ2-7 . TRBV6-5 . CASSWGYRTASYEQYF TGTGCCAGCAGTTGGGGGTATAGGACAGCCTCCTACGAGCAGTACTTC
TRBJ1-4 . TRBV4-3 . CASSQSGHPNEKLFF TGCGCCAGCAGCCAATCGGGACACCCGAATGAAAAACTGTTTTTT
TRBJ1-1 . TRBV7-2 . CASSLEHVGGTEAFF TGTGCCAGCAGCTTGGAACACGTTGGCGGCACTGAAGCTTTCTTT
TRBJ1-3 . TRBV9 TRBD1 CASSLQGSRNTIYF TGTGCCAGCAGCCTACAGGGGTCGCGGAACACCATATATTTT
TRBJ2-7 . TRBV28 TRBD1 CASTKGGGQGESYEQYF TGTGCCAGCACCAAGGGTGGAGGACAGGGAGAATCCTACGAGCAGTACTTC
TRBJ2-1 . TRBV14 TRBD2 CASSQDGTSGNEQFF TGTGCCAGCAGCCAAGATGGGACTAGCGGCAATGAGCAGTTCTTC
TRBJ1-1 . TRBV3-1/TRBV3-2 . CASSQTTGGMNTEAFF TGTGCCAGCAGCCAAACGACGGGGGGGATGAACACTGAAGCTTTCTTT
TRBJ2-4 . TRBV4-2 . CASSQDIENIQYF TGTGCCAGCAGCCAAGATATCGAAAACATTCAGTACTTC
TRBJ1-5 . TRBV6-2/TRBV6-3 . CASSYRRREDQPQHF TGTGCCAGCAGTTACCGACGGAGGGAGGACCAGCCCCAGCATTTT
TRBJ1-2 once TRBV5-1 . CASSLGLNYGYTF TGCGCCAGCAGCCTCGGATTAAACTATGGCTACACCTTC
TRBJ1-1 few TRBV4-1 . CASSPEGGTEAFF TGCGCCAGCAGCCCAGAAGGGGGCACTGAAGCTTTCTTT
TRBJ2-5 . TRBV24-1 . CATSDHTGGVQETQYF TGTGCCACCAGTGATCACACCGGTGGGGTCCAAGAGACCCAGTACTTC
TRBJ2-3 once TRBV10-2 TRBD2 CASTRPNLPGLAGGHDTQYF TGCGCCAGCACCAGACCTAATCTTCCGGGACTAGCGGGGGGCCACGATACGCAGTATTTT